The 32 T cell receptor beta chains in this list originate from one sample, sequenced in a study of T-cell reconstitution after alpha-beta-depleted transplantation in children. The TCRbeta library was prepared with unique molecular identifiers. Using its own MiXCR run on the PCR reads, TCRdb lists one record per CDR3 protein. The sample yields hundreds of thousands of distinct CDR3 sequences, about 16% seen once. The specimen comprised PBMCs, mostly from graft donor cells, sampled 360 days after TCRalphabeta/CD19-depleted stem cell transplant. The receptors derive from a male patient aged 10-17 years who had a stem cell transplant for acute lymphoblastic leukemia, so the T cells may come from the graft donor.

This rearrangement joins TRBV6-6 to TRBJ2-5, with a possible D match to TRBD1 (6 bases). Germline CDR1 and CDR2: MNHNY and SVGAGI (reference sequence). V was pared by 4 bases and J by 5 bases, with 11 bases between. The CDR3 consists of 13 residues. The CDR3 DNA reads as TGTGCCAGCAGTTGCAGGGGCGGGGAGACCCAGTACTTC. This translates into CASSCRGGETQYF.

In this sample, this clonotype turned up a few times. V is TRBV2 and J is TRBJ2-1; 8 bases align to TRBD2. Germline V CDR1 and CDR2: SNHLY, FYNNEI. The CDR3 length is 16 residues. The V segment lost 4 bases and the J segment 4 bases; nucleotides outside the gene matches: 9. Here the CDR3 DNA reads TGTGCCAGCAGTGCATCTGGGGCTAGCGGGTACAATGAGCAGTTCTTC. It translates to CASSASGASGYNEQFF.

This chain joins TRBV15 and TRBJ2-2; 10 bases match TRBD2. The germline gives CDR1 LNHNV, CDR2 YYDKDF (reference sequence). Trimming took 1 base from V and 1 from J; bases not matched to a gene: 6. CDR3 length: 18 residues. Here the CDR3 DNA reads TGTGCCACCAGCAGAGTAAGCGGGAGGGCCCAGAACACCGGGGAGCTGTTTTTT. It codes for CATSRVSGRAQNTGELFF.

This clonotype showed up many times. The CDR3 loop reads CASSIQGAYLQTGELFF. The CDR3, as DNA: TGTGCCAGCAGCATACAGGGGGCGTATCTTCAGACCGGGGAGCTGTTTTTT. The chain has TRBV12-3 or TRBV12-4 and TRBJ2-2; TRBD1 matches 9 bases. The CDR3 loop spans 17 amino acids. The V and J ends lost 6 bases and 5 bases, in that order; junction bases with no gene match: 13.

The CDR3 region has the DNA TGTGCCATCAGTGAGGCGGGAGTTAGCTACGAGCAGTACTTC. Translation gives CAISEAGVSYEQYF. The rearrangement links TRBV10-3 to TRBJ2-7, with 7 positions matching TRBD2. This CDR3 has 14 amino acids. Unmatched junction bases numbered 4, after V lost 2 bases and J lost 3 bases. Germline V gene data show CDR1 as ENHRY and CDR2 as SYGVKD.

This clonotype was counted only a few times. CDR3 sequence reads: CASRGLAGGRPSYNEQFF. CDR3 in DNA: TGTGCCAGCAGGGGACTAGCGGGAGGCCGACCTTCCTACAATGAGCAGTTCTTC. The rearrangement joins TRBV12-3 or TRBV12-4 to TRBJ2-1; 15 bases map to TRBD2. J gave up 1 base and V 6 bases, and 7 bases lay outside the gene matches. The CDR3 has 18 residues.

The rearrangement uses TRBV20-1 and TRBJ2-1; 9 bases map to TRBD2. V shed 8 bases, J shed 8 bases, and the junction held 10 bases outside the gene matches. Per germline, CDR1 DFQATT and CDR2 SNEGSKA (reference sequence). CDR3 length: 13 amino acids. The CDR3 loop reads CSCPTSGGDEQFF. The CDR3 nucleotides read TGCAGTTGCCCGACTAGCGGAGGCGATGAGCAGTTCTTC.

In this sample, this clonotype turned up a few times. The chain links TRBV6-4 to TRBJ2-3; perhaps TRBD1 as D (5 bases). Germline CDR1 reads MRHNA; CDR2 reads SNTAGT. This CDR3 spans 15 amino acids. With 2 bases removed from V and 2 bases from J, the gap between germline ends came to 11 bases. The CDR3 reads CASSDQGLDTDTQYF. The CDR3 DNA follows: TGTGCCAGCAGTGACCAGGGCTTGGACACAGATACGCAGTATTTT.

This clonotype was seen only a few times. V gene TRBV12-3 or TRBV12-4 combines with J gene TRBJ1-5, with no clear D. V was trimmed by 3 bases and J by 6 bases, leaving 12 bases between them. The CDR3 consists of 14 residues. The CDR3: CASSLIYGGQPQHF. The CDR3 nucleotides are TGTGCCAGCAGTTTGATTTACGGTGGTCAGCCCCAGCATTTT.

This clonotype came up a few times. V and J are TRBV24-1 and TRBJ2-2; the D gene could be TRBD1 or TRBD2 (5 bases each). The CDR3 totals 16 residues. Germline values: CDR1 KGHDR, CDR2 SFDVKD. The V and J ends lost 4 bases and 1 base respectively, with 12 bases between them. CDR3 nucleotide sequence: TGTGCCACCAGTGACCATGGGACCGAGAACACCGGGGAGCTGTTTTTT. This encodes CATSDHGTENTGELFF.

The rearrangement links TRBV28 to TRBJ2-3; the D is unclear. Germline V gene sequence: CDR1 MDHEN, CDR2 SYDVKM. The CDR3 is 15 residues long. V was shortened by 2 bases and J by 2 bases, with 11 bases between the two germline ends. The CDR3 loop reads CASSLMASLTDTQYF. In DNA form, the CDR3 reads TGTGCCAGCAGTTTAATGGCGTCTCTCACAGATACGCAGTATTTT.

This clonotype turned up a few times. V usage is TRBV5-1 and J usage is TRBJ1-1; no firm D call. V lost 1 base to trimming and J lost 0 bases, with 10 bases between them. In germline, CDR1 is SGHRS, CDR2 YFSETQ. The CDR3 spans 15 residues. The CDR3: CASSLSGGVNTEAFF. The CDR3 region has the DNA TGCGCCAGCAGCTTGTCGGGAGGTGTGAACACTGAAGCTTTCTTT.

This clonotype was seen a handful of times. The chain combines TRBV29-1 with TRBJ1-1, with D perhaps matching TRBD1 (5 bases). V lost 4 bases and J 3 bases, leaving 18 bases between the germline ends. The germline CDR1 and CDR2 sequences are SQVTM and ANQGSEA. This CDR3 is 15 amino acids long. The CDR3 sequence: CSVVKFRGVDTEAFF. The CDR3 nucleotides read TGCAGCGTTGTTAAGTTCCGGGGGGTGGACACTGAAGCTTTCTTT.

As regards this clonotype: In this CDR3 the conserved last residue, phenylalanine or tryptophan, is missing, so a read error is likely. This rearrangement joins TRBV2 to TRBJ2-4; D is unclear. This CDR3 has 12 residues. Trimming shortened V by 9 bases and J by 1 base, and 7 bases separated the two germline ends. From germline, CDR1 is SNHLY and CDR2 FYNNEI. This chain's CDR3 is CASERAKNIQYV. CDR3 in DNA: TGTGCCAGTGAGCGCGCCAAAAACATTCAGTACGTC.

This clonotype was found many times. The CDR3 loop reads CASSLIEVGNTEAFF. In DNA, the CDR3 is TGCGCCAGCAGCTTGATAGAAGTCGGGAACACTGAAGCTTTCTTT. The J gene is TRBJ1-1, the V gene TRBV5-1; D is uncertain. From germline, CDR1 is SGHRS and CDR2 YFSETQ. The germline V and J ends were trimmed by 1 base and 1 base, with 11 bases remaining between them. The CDR3 covers 15 residues.

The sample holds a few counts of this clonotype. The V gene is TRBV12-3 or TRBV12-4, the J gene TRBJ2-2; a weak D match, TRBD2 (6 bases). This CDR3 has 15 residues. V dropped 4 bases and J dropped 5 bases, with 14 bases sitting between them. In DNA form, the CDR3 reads TGTGCCAGCAGTTCGAGGCTAGCGATTACCGGGGAGCTGTTTTTT. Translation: CASSSRLAITGELFF.

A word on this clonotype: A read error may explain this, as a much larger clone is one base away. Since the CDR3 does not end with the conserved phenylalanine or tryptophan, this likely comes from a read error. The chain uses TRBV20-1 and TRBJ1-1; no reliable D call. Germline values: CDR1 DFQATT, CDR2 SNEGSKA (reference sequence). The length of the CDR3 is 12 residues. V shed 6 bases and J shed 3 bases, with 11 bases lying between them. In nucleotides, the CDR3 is TGCAGTGCGAGCGCCGGGGACACTGAAGCTTTCTGT. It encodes CSASAGDTEAFC.

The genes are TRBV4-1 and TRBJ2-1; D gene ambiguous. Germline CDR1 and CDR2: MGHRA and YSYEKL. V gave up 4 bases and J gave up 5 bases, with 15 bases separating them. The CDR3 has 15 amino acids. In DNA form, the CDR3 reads TGCGCCAGCAGCCGTTCGGGCCTGACTGACAATGAGCAGTTCTTC. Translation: CASSRSGLTDNEQFF.

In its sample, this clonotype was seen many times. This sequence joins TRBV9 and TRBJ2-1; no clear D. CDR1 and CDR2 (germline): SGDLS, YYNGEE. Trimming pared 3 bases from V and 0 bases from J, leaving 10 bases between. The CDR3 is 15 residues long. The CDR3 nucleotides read TGTGCCAGCAGCGCGCAGGTACGCTCCTACAATGAGCAGTTCTTC. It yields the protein CASSAQVRSYNEQFF.

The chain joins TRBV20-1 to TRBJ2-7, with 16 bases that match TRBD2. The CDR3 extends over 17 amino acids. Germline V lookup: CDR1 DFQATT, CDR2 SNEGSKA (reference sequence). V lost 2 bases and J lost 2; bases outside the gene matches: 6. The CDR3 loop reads CSARWGTSGRAPYEQYF. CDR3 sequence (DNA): TGCAGTGCTAGATGGGGGACTAGCGGGAGGGCCCCCTACGAGCAGTACTTC.

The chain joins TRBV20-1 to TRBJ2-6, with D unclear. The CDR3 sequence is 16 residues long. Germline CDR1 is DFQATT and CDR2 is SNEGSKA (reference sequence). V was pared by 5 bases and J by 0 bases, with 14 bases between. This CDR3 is CSAGLGIPSGANVLTF. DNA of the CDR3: TGCAGTGCTGGGCTAGGGATACCCTCTGGGGCCAACGTCCTGACTTTC.

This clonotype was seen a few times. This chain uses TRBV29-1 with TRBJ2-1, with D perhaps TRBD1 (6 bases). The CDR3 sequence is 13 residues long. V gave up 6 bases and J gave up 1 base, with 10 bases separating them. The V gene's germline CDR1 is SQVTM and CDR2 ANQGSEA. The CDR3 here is CSVGGQSYNEQFF. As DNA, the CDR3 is TGCAGCGTCGGCGGACAGTCCTACAATGAGCAGTTCTTC.

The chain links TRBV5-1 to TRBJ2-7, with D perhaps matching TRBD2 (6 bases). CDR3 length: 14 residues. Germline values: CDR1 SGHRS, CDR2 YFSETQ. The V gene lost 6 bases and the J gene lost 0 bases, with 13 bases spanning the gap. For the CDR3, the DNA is TGCGCCAGCAATACCGGGACTTACTCCTACGAGCAGTACTTC. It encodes CASNTGTYSYEQYF.

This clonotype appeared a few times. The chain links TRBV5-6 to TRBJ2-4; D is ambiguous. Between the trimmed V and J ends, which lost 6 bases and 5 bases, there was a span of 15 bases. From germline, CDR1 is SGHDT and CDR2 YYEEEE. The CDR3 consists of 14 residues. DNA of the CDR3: TGTGCCAGCAACAATCTCAACTTCCAAAACATTCAGTACTTC. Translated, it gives CASNNLNFQNIQYF.

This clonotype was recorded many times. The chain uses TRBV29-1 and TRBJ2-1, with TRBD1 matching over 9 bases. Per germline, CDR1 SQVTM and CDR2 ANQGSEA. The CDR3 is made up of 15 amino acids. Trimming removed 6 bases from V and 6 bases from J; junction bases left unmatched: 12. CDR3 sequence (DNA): TGCAGCGTCCCCTCGCTAACAGGGGGCTCCAATGAGCAGTTCTTC. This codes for CSVPSLTGGSNEQFF.

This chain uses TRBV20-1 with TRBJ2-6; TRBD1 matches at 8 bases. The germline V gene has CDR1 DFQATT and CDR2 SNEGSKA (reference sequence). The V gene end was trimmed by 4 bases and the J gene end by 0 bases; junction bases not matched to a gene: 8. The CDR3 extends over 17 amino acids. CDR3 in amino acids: CSATSGTGPSGANVLTF. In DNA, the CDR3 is TGCAGTGCTACCTCCGGGACAGGACCCTCTGGGGCCAACGTCCTGACTTTC.

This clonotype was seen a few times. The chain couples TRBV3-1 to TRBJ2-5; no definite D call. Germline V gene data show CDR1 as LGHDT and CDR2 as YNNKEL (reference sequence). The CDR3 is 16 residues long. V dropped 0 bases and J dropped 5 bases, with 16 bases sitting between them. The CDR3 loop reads CASSQDPQVAGETQYF. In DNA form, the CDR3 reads TGTGCCAGCAGCCAAGACCCCCAAGTAGCCGGGGAGACCCAGTACTTC.

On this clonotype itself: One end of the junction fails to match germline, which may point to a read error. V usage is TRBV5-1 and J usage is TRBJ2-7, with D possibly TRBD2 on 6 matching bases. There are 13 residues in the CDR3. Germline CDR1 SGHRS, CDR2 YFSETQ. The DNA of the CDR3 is TGTGCCAGCAGTTTAGCGGTGTACTACGAGCAGTACTTC. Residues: CASSLAVYYEQYF.

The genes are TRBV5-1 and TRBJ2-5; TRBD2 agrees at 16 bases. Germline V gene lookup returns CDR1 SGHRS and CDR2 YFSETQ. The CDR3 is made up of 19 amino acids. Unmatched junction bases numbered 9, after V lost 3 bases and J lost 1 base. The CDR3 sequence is CASSWRSGLAGGGQETQYF. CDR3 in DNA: TGCGCCAGCAGCTGGAGGTCGGGACTAGCGGGAGGGGGCCAAGAGACCCAGTACTTC.

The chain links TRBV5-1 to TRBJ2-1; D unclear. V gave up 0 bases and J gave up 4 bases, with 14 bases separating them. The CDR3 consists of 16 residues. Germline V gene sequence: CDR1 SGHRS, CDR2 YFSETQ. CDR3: CASSLGGRLEYNEQFF. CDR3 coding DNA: TGCGCCAGCAGCTTGGGCGGCAGATTAGAGTACAATGAGCAGTTCTTC.

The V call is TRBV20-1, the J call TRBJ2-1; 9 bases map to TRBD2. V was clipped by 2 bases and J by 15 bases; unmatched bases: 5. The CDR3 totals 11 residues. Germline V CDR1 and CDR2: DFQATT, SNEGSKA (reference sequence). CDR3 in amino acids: CSARRREGLFF. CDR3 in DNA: TGCAGTGCTAGACGGCGGGAGGGGCTGTTCTTC.

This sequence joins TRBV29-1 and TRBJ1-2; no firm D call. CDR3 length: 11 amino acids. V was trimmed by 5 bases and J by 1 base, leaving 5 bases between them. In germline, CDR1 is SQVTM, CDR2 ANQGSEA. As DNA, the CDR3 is TGCAGCGTTACGTATAACTATGGCTACACCTTC. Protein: CSVTYNYGYTF.